This T cell receptor beta chain derives from a study of blood T cells in healthy people across ages. This clonotype was detected a few times. It was with a sample-barcoded 5' primer and a J-beta primer mix that a second PCR of about 6 to 12 cycles was run. TCRdb redid the calling of the 5' RACE reads with MiXCR, one entry per CDR3 protein. This table has over 750,000 distinct CDR3 sequences, roughly 25% appearing once. The germline CDR1 and CDR2 sequences are MNHEY and SMNVEV (reference sequence). This CDR3 comprises 15 residues. V lost 4 bases, J lost 7 bases, and 9 bases stayed unmatched. In addition, the sample was reused for a study of T cells of mothers and their children. That report notes: TCR recombination output is shaped by thymic selection similarly in related and unrelated pairs.

The receptor comes from a boy aged 5-17 years in good health. The sample consisted of blood. V and J are TRBV27 and TRBJ2-5; 10 nucleotides align to TRBD1. The DNA of the CDR3 is TGTGCCAGCAGTTCTATCGGACAGGGGGAGGGGACCCAGTACTTC. The encoded protein is CASSSIGQGEGTQYF.